These 18 T cell receptor beta chains originate from one sample sequenced in a study of long-term antiretroviral therapy in people with HIV. The authors ran the immunoSEQ assay, v3.0, at survey level. Repertoires were generated with immunoSEQ multiplex PCR, while TCRdb's copy carries only in-frame clones and drops some. In the table there are about 21,000 clones, approximately 90% of which are singletons. This specimen was unsorted PBMCs, taken 2.3 years after starting antiretroviral therapy. These receptors all come from a man aged 60-69 years with HIV.

This chain links TRBV19 with TRBJ2-2; possibly TRBD2 for D (6 bases). Germline V CDR1 and CDR2: LNHDA, SQIVND (reference sequence). The germline V and J ends were trimmed by 3 bases and 4 bases, with 9 bases remaining between them. This CDR3 spans 14 amino acids. DNA for the CDR3: TGTGCCAGTAGTATTGGGGGGAGCACCGGGGAGCTGTTTTTT. Its translation is CASSIGGSTGELFF. The full variable domain, its missing parts supplied by reference TRBV19 and TRBJ2-2, is DGGITQSPKYLFRKEGQNVTLSCEQNLNHDAMYWYRQDPGQGLRLIYYSQIVNDFQKGDIAEGYSVSREKKESFPLTVTSAQKNPTAFYLCASSIGGSTGELFFGEGSRLTVL.

This clone appeared a few times. The chain recombines TRBV30 with TRBJ1-4; the match to TRBD1 covers 9 bases. Losses at the gene ends were 5 bases for V and 9 bases for J; bases not matched to a gene: 10. Germline CDR1 is GTSNPN and CDR2 is SVGIG (reference sequence). CDR3 size: 14 residues. CDR3 loop: CAWAPPGQGQKLFF. The CDR3 region has the DNA TGTGCCTGGGCCCCGCCGGGACAGGGCCAAAAACTGTTTTTT.

This clone was counted between two and nine times. The genes are TRBV5-1 and TRBJ2-2; 12 nucleotides align to TRBD1. The germline V gene encodes CDR1 SGHRS and CDR2 YFSETQ. Trimming cost V 4 bases and J 5 bases; bases outside gene matches: 12. This CDR3 contains 18 residues. CDR3 in amino acids: CASSQLLPGQGATGELFF. The CDR3 DNA reads as TGCGCCAGCAGCCAATTGTTACCGGGACAGGGGGCTACCGGGGAGCTGTTTTTT. The complete variable domain, with remaining parts taken from reference TRBV5-1 and TRBJ2-2, reads KAGVTQTPRYLIKTRGQQVTLSCSPISGHRSVSWYQQTPGQGLQFLFEYFSETQRNKGNFPGRFSGRQFSNSRSEMNVSTLELGDSALYLCASSQLLPGQGATGELFFGEGSRLTVL.

This rearrangement joins TRBV6-5 to TRBJ2-7, with no clear D. CDR1 and CDR2 from the germline V gene are MNHEY and SVGAGI. The CDR3 spans 13 residues. The V gene lost 5 bases and the J gene lost 11 bases, with 19 bases spanning the gap. This chain's CDR3 is CASSPLEQERKYF. In DNA, the CDR3 is TGTGCCAGCAGTCCCCTCGAGCAAGAAAGGAAGTACTTC.

V is TRBV29-1 and J is TRBJ2-6; possible D gene TRBD2, 6 bases. V was trimmed by 7 bases and J by 12 bases, leaving 13 bases between them. CDR3 length equals 11 residues. Germline V lookup: CDR1 SQVTM, CDR2 ANQGSEA. CDR3 loop: CSAGGSGVLTF. CDR3 coding DNA: TGCAGCGCCGGGGGTTCCGGCGTCCTGACTTTC.

This rearrangement joins TRBV7-2 to TRBJ2-5, with TRBD2 as a possible D gene (6 bases). Between the trimmed V and J ends, which lost 1 base and 7 bases, there was a span of 16 bases. Germline V gene sequence: CDR1 SGHTA, CDR2 FQGNSA. CDR3 size: 15 residues. CDR3 residues: CASSLVAGIEGTQYF. In DNA, the CDR3 is TGTGCCAGCAGCTTAGTTGCGGGGATCGAGGGGACCCAGTACTTC.

This chain links TRBV5-1 with TRBJ2-5; 9 bases fit TRBD1. The V segment lost 4 bases and the J segment 5 bases; nucleotides outside the gene matches: 6. There are 14 residues in the CDR3. Germline V lookup: CDR1 SGHRS, CDR2 YFSETQ. The CDR3 coding sequence is TGCGCCAGCAGCGGAGGGACAGGGAGGGAGACCCAGTACTTC. It is translated as CASSGGTGRETQYF.

The rearrangement uses TRBV6-6 and TRBJ2-7; the D gene is possibly TRBD2 (6 bases). Germline V CDR1 and CDR2: MNHNY, SVGAGI (reference sequence). Trimming removed 4 bases from V and 6 bases from J, with 16 bases in between. There are 14 residues in the CDR3. The CDR3 nucleotides are TGTGCCAGCAGTTCTACGGGCGGGGTTAGCGAGCAGTACTTC. The encoded protein is CASSSTGGVSEQYF.

The V and J genes are TRBV4-1 and TRBJ1-2; possibly TRBD1 for D (5 bases). V shed 4 bases and J shed 5 bases, with 17 bases lying between them. Germline CDR1 is MGHRA and CDR2 is YSYEKL. CDR3 length equals 15 residues. Here the CDR3 reads CASSLDEGRGYGYTF. In DNA form, the CDR3 reads TGCGCCAGCAGCCTCGACGAGGGGCGAGGTTATGGCTACACCTTC.

This CDR3 is CASFGEVDTEAFF. The CDR3 coding sequence is TGTGCCAGCTTTGGGGAGGTGGACACTGAAGCTTTCTTT. This chain connects TRBV2 to TRBJ1-1; D unresolved. This CDR3 is built from 13 residues. Trimming pared 8 bases from V and 3 bases from J, leaving 13 bases between. Germline assignment: CDR1 SNHLY and CDR2 FYNNEI.

The rearrangement uses TRBV19 and TRBJ2-5; the D gene is possibly TRBD1 (5 bases). The V end was cut by 2 bases, the J end by 1 base, with 8 bases between. Germline V gene lookup returns CDR1 LNHDA and CDR2 SQIVND (reference sequence). The CDR3 has 14 amino acids. As DNA, the CDR3 is TGTGCCAGTAGTATATCCGACAGCCAAGAGACCCAGTACTTC. This sequence encodes CASSISDSQETQYF.

The rearrangement links TRBV29-1 to TRBJ1-2; TRBD1 aligns across 7 bases. Losses at the gene ends were 4 bases for V and 1 base for J; bases not matched to a gene: 6. Looked up from germline, CDR1 is SQVTM and CDR2 is ANQGSEA. CDR3 length: 14 amino acids. The CDR3 reads CSVAGTAFNYGYTF. In DNA form, the CDR3 reads TGCAGCGTTGCAGGGACAGCCTTTAACTATGGCTACACCTTC.

The chain employs TRBV5-1 and TRBJ1-6, with 7 bases that match TRBD1. The CDR3 totals 13 residues. J was trimmed by 9 bases and V by 4 bases; bases with no gene match: 4. From germline, CDR1 is SGHRS and CDR2 YFSETQ. This CDR3 is CASSVYRGSPLHF. Written as DNA, the CDR3 is TGCGCCAGCAGCGTATACAGGGGTTCACCCCTCCACTTT.

The J gene is TRBJ2-7, the V gene TRBV7-2; 7 bases align to TRBD1. CDR3 length: 14 residues. Germline values: CDR1 SGHTA, CDR2 FQGNSA. V lost 3 bases, J lost 3 bases, and 5 bases stayed unmatched. As DNA, the CDR3 is TGTGCCAGCAGCTTTGACAGGGATTTCTACGAGCAGTACTTC. Translating it yields CASSFDRDFYEQYF. Variable domain in full (rest from reference TRBV7-2 and TRBJ2-7): GAGVSQSPSNKVTEKGKDVELRCDPISGHTALYWYRQSLGQGLEFLIYFQGNSAPDKSGLPSDRFSAERTGGSVSTLTIQRTQQEDSAVYLCASSFDRDFYEQYFGPGTRLTVT.

The chain uses TRBV7-3 and TRBJ2-2; D may match TRBD1 or TRBD2 (7 bases each). V gave up 5 bases and J gave up 4 bases, with 14 bases separating them. CDR1 and CDR2 (germline): SGHTA, FQGTGA. CDR3 size: 15 residues. CDR3 protein: CASSVRRGGTGELFF. CDR3 DNA: TGTGCCAGCAGCGTTCGCAGGGGGGGCACCGGGGAGCTGTTTTTT.

The V gene is TRBV18, the J gene TRBJ2-5, with a tentative D call TRBD2 (6 bases). Germline CDR1 KGHSH, CDR2 LQKENI. Trimming pared 6 bases from V and 11 bases from J, leaving 19 bases between. The CDR3 is 13 residues long. CDR3 coding DNA: TGTGCCAGCTCCTCGGGGGACTCGAGGGAGCAGTACTTC. Its translation: CASSSGDSREQYF. Combining the CDR3 with reference TRBV18 and TRBJ2-5 gives the whole variable domain NAGVMQNPRHLVRRRGQEARLRCSPMKGHSHVYWYRQLPEEGLKFMVYLQKENIIDESGMPKERFSAEFPKEGPSILRIQQVVRGDSAAYFCASSSGDSREQYFGPGTRLLVL.

This chain connects TRBV4-3 to TRBJ2-1, with 11 bases matching TRBD2. The CDR3 totals 17 residues. With V trimmed by 0 bases and J by 3 bases, 4 bases remained unmatched. CDR1 is LGHNA, CDR2 YSLEER, per germline. The chain's CDR3 is CASSQDTGLADYNEQFF. In nucleotides, the CDR3 is TGCGCCAGCAGCCAAGATACGGGACTAGCGGACTACAATGAGCAGTTCTTC.

This chain connects TRBV5-4 to TRBJ2-4; TRBD2 is a possible D gene (6 bases). This CDR3 has 15 residues. Looked up from germline, CDR1 is SGHNT and CDR2 is YYREEE (reference sequence). Trimming shortened V by 4 bases and J by 8 bases, and 19 bases separated the two germline ends. The CDR3 DNA reads TGTGCCAGCAGCCCCGATGACAGCGGGTGGGACATTCAGTACTTC. It is translated as CASSPDDSGWDIQYF.